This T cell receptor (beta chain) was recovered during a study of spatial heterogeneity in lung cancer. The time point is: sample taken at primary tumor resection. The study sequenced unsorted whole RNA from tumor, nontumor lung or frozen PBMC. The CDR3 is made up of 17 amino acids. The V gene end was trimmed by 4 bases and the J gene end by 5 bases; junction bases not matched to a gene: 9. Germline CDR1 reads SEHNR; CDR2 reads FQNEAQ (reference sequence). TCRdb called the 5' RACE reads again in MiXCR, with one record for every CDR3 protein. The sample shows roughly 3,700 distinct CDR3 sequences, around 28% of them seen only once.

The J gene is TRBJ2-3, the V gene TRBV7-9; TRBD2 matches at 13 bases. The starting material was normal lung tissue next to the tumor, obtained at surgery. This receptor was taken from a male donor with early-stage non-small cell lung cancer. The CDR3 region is CASSSGLAGVAVDTQYF. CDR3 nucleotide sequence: TGTGCCAGCAGCTCAGGACTAGCGGGAGTAGCTGTAGATACGCAGTATTTT.